The present entry profiles one TCR beta chain with its context. The CDR3 sequence is 15 residues long. V was pared by 3 bases and J by 5 bases, with 6 bases of the junction left unmatched. Per the germline V gene, CDR1 is SNHLY and CDR2 is FYNNEI. The source of the sample is a study of blood T cell repertoires in COVID-19. Overall study context: Spain, Italy and the United States supplied samples that represented acute and convalescent COVID-19. Nucleic acid was either cDNA or gDNA, and it came from T cells, B-cell-depleted T cells, or PBMCs.

The authors' processing: Amplification from reference gene primers served as the basis for estimated nucleated cell counts. TCRdb's copy holds only in-frame clones and misses some; the assay was immunoSEQ multiplex PCR. That table is the source of V, J and clone size, and D and trimming were worked out from the DNA. This sample has over 250,000 clones; approximately 89% occur once, and the top ten carry about 9.2%. This TCR was recovered from a man aged 40-50 years who had recovered from COVID-19. The chain combines TRBV2 with TRBJ2-2, with 7 bases matching TRBD2. Sequencing was done on a sample of peripheral blood. The CDR3 sequence is CASSDGGSDTGELFF. The CDR3 DNA sequence: TGTGCCAGCAGTGACGGCGGGAGTGATACCGGGGAGCTGTTTTTT.